This entry describes one T cell receptor (beta chain). Antigen specificity is unknown. This sample is drawn from a study of shared clonotypes between healthy human individuals. This CDR3 has 12 amino acids. Per germline, CDR1 SQVTM and CDR2 ANQGSEA. The V and J ends lost 4 bases and 6 bases respectively, with 12 bases between them. Study-level results: The diversity represented, both genetic and in exposure history, was limited by few donors.

Several immunoSEQ plates held equal portions of the genomic DNA taken from each subset. Replicate PCRs run on unsorted PBMC used roughly 320 ng DNA, which was around 30,000 T cell genomes. PBMC DNA, left unsorted, was sequenced on ten immunoSEQ deep assay plates. Data came from immunoSEQ multiplex PCR; TCRdb stores just in-frame clones and leaves some out. Altogether under 600,000 clones are present, almost 80% being singletons, with the ten largest covering approximately 12%. This clonotype originated in a woman between 35 and 50 years old in good health. Some clones in this sample may be carry-over from other donors' samples. The chain links TRBV29-1 to TRBJ2-5; perhaps D is TRBD1 or TRBD2 (5 bases each). The source material was PBMCs. CDR3 protein: CSVVPQGQTQYF. DNA for the CDR3: TGCAGCGTTGTTCCCCAGGGACAGACCCAGTACTTC.